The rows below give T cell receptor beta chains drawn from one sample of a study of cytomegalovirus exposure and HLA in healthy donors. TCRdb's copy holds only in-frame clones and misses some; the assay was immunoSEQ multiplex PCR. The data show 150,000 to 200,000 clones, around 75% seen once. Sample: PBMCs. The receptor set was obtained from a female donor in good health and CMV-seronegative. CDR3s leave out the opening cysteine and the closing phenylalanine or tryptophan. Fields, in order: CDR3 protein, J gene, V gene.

CDR3aa: ASSQRGGSNEQF
j_gene: TRBJ2-1
v_gene: TRBV5-1

CDR3aa: ASSGRQGQGTDTQY
j_gene: TRBJ2-3
v_gene: TRBV7-9

CDR3aa: ASSPSLRGNTIY
j_gene: TRBJ1-3
v_gene: TRBV18

CDR3aa: ASSGAETSFNEQF
j_gene: TRBJ2-1
v_gene: TRBV5-1

CDR3aa: SVMTGADTQY
j_gene: TRBJ2-3
v_gene: TRBV29-1

CDR3aa: SVGQGLSYEQY
j_gene: TRBJ2-7
v_gene: TRBV29-1

CDR3aa: ASSLVLQGGEAF
j_gene: TRBJ1-1
v_gene: TRBV5-4

CDR3aa: ASSLGTGDSPLH
j_gene: TRBJ1-6
v_gene: TRBV5-1

CDR3aa: ASSLYSGGLYNEQF
j_gene: TRBJ2-1
v_gene: TRBV27

CDR3aa: ASSYGTGGVSGGYT
j_gene: TRBJ1-2
v_gene: TRBV5-6

CDR3aa: ASSVRGPHEQY
j_gene: -
v_gene: TRBV11-3

CDR3aa: ASSQVNYGYT
j_gene: TRBJ1-2
v_gene: TRBV19

CDR3aa: ASSLEAGGSEQF
j_gene: TRBJ2-1
v_gene: TRBV7-6

CDR3aa: ASSSGGGGAGDEQF
j_gene: TRBJ2-1
v_gene: TRBV9

CDR3aa: ASSSAGPVEQY
j_gene: TRBJ2-7
v_gene: TRBV19

CDR3aa: ASSESRLAGGQNEQF
j_gene: TRBJ2-1
v_gene: TRBV9

CDR3aa: ASSIGAGVYEQY
j_gene: TRBJ2-7
v_gene: TRBV19

CDR3aa: ASSEGGGTDTQY
j_gene: TRBJ2-3
v_gene: TRBV6-4

CDR3aa: ASSLAEANFNPNYGYT
j_gene: TRBJ1-2
v_gene: TRBV5-5

CDR3aa: ASSVGTKHYGYT
j_gene: TRBJ1-2
v_gene: TRBV5-6

CDR3aa: SVRTSGGETQY
j_gene: TRBJ2-5
v_gene: TRBV29-1

CDR3aa: ASRGSGTYEQY
j_gene: TRBJ2-5
v_gene: TRBV28